One and the same sample provided the 21 T cell receptor beta chains below, sequenced in a study of T cell responses to AZD1222 COVID-19 vaccine. TCRdb's table, derived via immunoSEQ multiplex PCR, lists solely in-frame clones and lacks some. The top ten hold roughly 9.8% of the sample, which has approximately 110,000 clones, less than 90% seen once. This specimen consisted of peripheral blood, obtained on day 0 of AZD1222 vaccination. The receptors shown here come from an adult in good health.

V gene TRBV24-1 combines with J gene TRBJ1-1, with D uncertain. Per the germline V gene, CDR1 is KGHDR and CDR2 is SFDVKD. V dropped 9 bases and J dropped 3 bases, with 16 bases sitting between them. The CDR3 is made up of 14 amino acids. The DNA for the CDR3 is TGTGCCACCCGGGATAGTAGGGCGGACACTGAAGCTTTCTTT. Protein sequence: CATRDSRADTEAFF.

The chain joins TRBV11-3 to TRBJ1-1; tentative D call: TRBD1 (5 bases). Looked up from germline, CDR1 is SGHNT and CDR2 is YENEEA. Trimming left V 5 bases short and J 8 bases short, with 9 bases between. CDR3 size: 11 residues. CDR3 DNA sequence: TGTGCCAGCAGCACAAACAGGGAAGCTTTCTTT. It yields the protein CASSTNREAFF.

The chain employs TRBV10-2 and TRBJ2-3; possibly TRBD1 or TRBD2 for D (5 bases each). Per the germline V gene, CDR1 is WSHSY and CDR2 is SAAADI. V was shortened by 3 bases and J by 1 base, with 11 bases between the two germline ends. CDR3 length equals 15 residues. The CDR3 sequence: CASSDWGSGTDTQYF. The CDR3 DNA reads as TGCGCCAGCAGTGACTGGGGGTCTGGCACAGATACGCAGTATTTT.

The chain combines TRBV6-4 with TRBJ2-3; D might be TRBD2 (5 bases). The length of the CDR3 is 14 residues. The germline gives CDR1 MRHNA, CDR2 SNTAGT. Trimming cost V 2 bases and J 2 bases, with 8 bases left between them. The CDR3 DNA reads as TGTGCCAGCAGTGACAGAGGGTACACAGATACGCAGTATTTT. Protein product: CASSDRGYTDTQYF.

The chain uses TRBV6-5 and TRBJ1-5, with D perhaps matching TRBD1 (6 bases). CDR1 and CDR2 from the germline V gene are MNHEY and SVGAGI. V was trimmed by 5 bases and J by 0 bases, leaving 8 bases between them. The CDR3 spans 14 residues. Here the CDR3 reads CASSRTVSNQPQHF. CDR3 nucleotide sequence: TGTGCCAGCAGTCGGACAGTTAGCAATCAGCCCCAGCATTTT.

CDR3 residues: CASSMYAGTATDTQYF. The CDR3 DNA reads TGTGCCAGTAGTATGTACGCGGGGACTGCTACAGATACGCAGTATTTT. The J gene is TRBJ2-3, the V gene TRBV19; D perhaps matches TRBD2 (6 bases). Looked up from germline, CDR1 is LNHDA and CDR2 is SQIVND (reference sequence). V was cut by 3 bases and J by 3 bases, with 16 bases left in between. The CDR3 loop spans 16 amino acids.

CDR3 residues: CASSLLQGGADTQYF. The DNA of the CDR3 is TGTGCCAGCAGTTTACTGCAGGGAGGGGCAGATACGCAGTATTTT. The chain couples TRBV27 to TRBJ2-3; 7 positions match TRBD2. Germline lookup yields CDR1 MNHEY and CDR2 SMNVEV (reference sequence). This CDR3 is built from 15 residues. V gave up 2 bases and J gave up 4 bases; unmatched junction bases: 6.

V usage is TRBV5-1 and J usage is TRBJ1-1; 8 bases agree with TRBD1. Trimming removed 4 bases from V and 3 bases from J; junction bases left unmatched: 8. Looked up from germline, CDR1 is SGHRS and CDR2 is YFSETQ. CDR3 length: 15 amino acids. CDR3 amino acids: CASSAGQGGYTEAFF. Written as DNA, the CDR3 is TGCGCCAGCAGCGCCGGACAGGGAGGGTACACTGAAGCTTTCTTT. Complete variable domain (other parts from reference TRBV5-1 and TRBJ1-1): KAGVTQTPRYLIKTRGQQVTLSCSPISGHRSVSWYQQTPGQGLQFLFEYFSETQRNKGNFPGRFSGRQFSNSRSEMNVSTLELGDSALYLCASSAGQGGYTEAFFGQGTRLTVV.

The gene calls are TRBV5-1 and TRBJ2-7, with 7 bases matching TRBD2. The V gene's germline CDR1 is SGHRS and CDR2 YFSETQ. V was clipped by 0 bases and J by 5 bases; unmatched bases: 5. The CDR3 sequence is 14 residues long. The CDR3 DNA reads TGCGCCAGCAGCTTGGGGGTACTAGCGAACGAGCAGTACTTC. This encodes CASSLGVLANEQYF.

CDR3 sequence: CASTNRQGMNTEAFF. Written as DNA, the CDR3 is TGTGCCAGCACCAATCGACAGGGAATGAACACTGAAGCTTTCTTT. The chain combines TRBV11-3 with TRBJ1-1; 7 nucleotides match TRBD1. The CDR3 has 15 residues. Germline V lookup: CDR1 SGHNT, CDR2 YENEEA. The V and J ends lost 7 bases and 0 bases, in that order; junction bases with no gene match: 8.

On this clone itself: One end of the junction fails to match germline, which may point to a read error. The chain recombines TRBV3-1 (or the pseudogene TRBV3-2) with TRBJ1-2; possible D gene TRBD1, 6 bases. CDR1 and CDR2 (germline): LGHDT, YNNKEL (reference sequence). The CDR3 length is 15 residues. CDR3 amino acids: CASSQRNRAKYGYTF. In DNA form, the CDR3 reads TGTGCCAGCAGCCAGAGGAACAGGGCTAAGTATGGCTACACCTTC.

The V and J genes are TRBV28 and TRBJ1-5, with D perhaps TRBD1 (5 bases). The germline V gene has CDR1 MDHEN and CDR2 SYDVKM. CDR3 length: 15 amino acids. The ends were cut back, 8 bases at V and 2 bases at J, with 16 bases in the middle. CDR3 bases: TGTGCCAGCTTTGGACGGGGGTTGGGCAATCAGCCCCAGCATTTT. Amino acid sequence: CASFGRGLGNQPQHF.

CDR3 coding DNA: TGTGCCTGGCGGGACAGGGATTATTATGGCTACACCTTC. This translates into CAWRDRDYYGYTF. V and J are TRBV30 and TRBJ1-2; 9 bases align to TRBD1. Per germline, CDR1 GTSNPN and CDR2 SVGIG (reference sequence). Germline trimming cut 5 bases from V and 5 bases from J; bases unmatched to any gene: 6. This CDR3 has 13 residues. The full variable domain, rest sourced from reference TRBV30 and TRBJ1-2, is SQTIHQWPATLVQPVGSPLSLECTVEGTSNPNLYWYRQAAGRGLQLLFYSVGIGQISSEVPQNLSASRPQDRQFILSSKKLLLSDSGFYLCAWRDRDYYGYTFGSGTRLTVV.

The CDR3 spells CASSQRRIAQGSNEKLFF. The DNA for the CDR3 is TGTGCCAGCAGCCAAAGGCGAATTGCACAGGGGTCCAATGAAAAACTGTTTTTT. This rearrangement joins TRBV14 to TRBJ1-4; 7 bases fit TRBD1. The J segment lost 5 bases and the V segment lost 2 bases, leaving 14 bases of the junction unmatched. The CDR3 contains 18 residues. In germline, CDR1 is SGHDN, CDR2 FVKESK.

The DNA for the CDR3 is TGTGCCAGCCAATTAACCGGGACAGGTAGAAGCGAGCAGTACTTC. Protein sequence: CASQLTGTGRSEQYF. V and J are TRBV19 and TRBJ2-7, with TRBD1 identical over 8 bases. The CDR3 extends over 15 amino acids. Germline V gene sequence: CDR1 LNHDA, CDR2 SQIVND (reference sequence). Germline trimming cut 9 bases from V and 6 bases from J; bases unmatched to any gene: 16.

J is TRBJ2-5 and V is TRBV2, with 7 nucleotides matching TRBD1. The V segment lost 4 bases and the J segment 0 bases; nucleotides outside the gene matches: 5. The germline V gene encodes CDR1 SNHLY and CDR2 FYNNEI. CDR3 length: 15 residues. CDR3 bases: TGTGCCAGCAGTGCCGGGACAGCGTACCAAGAGACCCAGTACTTC. This encodes CASSAGTAYQETQYF.

The chain joins TRBV4-2 to TRBJ2-2; D may be TRBD1 or TRBD2 (5 bases each). The V gene's germline CDR1 is LGHNA and CDR2 YNFKEQ. The CDR3 consists of 15 residues. Trimming left V 2 bases short and J 7 bases short, with 14 bases between. The CDR3 DNA reads TGTGCCAGCAGCCAACTAACCGGGGCGGGCGGGGAGCTGTTTTTT. It specifies CASSQLTGAGGELFF.

The chain uses TRBV7-2 and TRBJ2-1, with D maybe TRBD1 (5 bases). Trimming pared 3 bases from V and 5 bases from J, leaving 20 bases between. Germline CDR1 reads SGHTA; CDR2 reads FQGNSA. This CDR3 spans 17 amino acids. The CDR3: CASSFKVGVLRNNEQFF. CDR3 sequence (DNA): TGTGCCAGCAGCTTTAAGGTAGGGGTCCTGAGAAACAATGAGCAGTTCTTC.

The gene calls are TRBV2 and TRBJ1-1; D perhaps matches TRBD1 (5 bases). Trimming left V 5 bases short and J 1 base short, with 14 bases between. Germline values: CDR1 SNHLY, CDR2 FYNNEI. The CDR3 is 15 amino acids. As DNA, the CDR3 is TGTGCCAGCAGTCTGTCTAACGGGGGGAACACTGAAGCTTTCTTT. This sequence encodes CASSLSNGGNTEAFF.

V and J are TRBV5-4 and TRBJ2-1; TRBD2 aligns across 8 bases. Trimming cost V 4 bases and J 5 bases; bases outside gene matches: 8. The CDR3 is made up of 15 amino acids. Germline lookup yields CDR1 SGHNT and CDR2 YYREEE (reference sequence). CDR3 sequence reads: CASSQTSAMHNEQFF. For the CDR3, the DNA is TGTGCCAGCAGCCAGACTAGCGCGATGCACAATGAGCAGTTCTTC.

The count of this clone is one. The chain employs TRBV11-3 and TRBJ2-7; TRBD2 might be the D (6 bases). V was shortened by 3 bases and J by 5 bases, with 11 bases between the two germline ends. CDR1 and CDR2 (germline): SGHNT, YENEEA. This CDR3 spans 13 amino acids. CDR3 amino acids: CASSFPGRNEQYF. DNA of the CDR3: TGTGCCAGCAGCTTCCCAGGGAGGAACGAGCAGTACTTC. Based on the CDR3 plus reference TRBV11-3 and TRBJ2-7, the full variable domain is EAGVVQSPRYKIIEKKQPVAFWCNPISGHNTLYWYLQNLGQGPELLIRYENEEAVDDSQLPKDRFSAERLKGVDSTLKIQPAELGDSAVYLCASSFPGRNEQYFGPGTRLTVT.